Here is one TCR beta chain with its context. This record belongs to a study of blood T cell repertoires in COVID-19. Study overall: The United States, Italy and Spain supplied acute and convalescent COVID-19 samples. In each case, the material was cDNA or gDNA derived from T cells, B-cell-depleted T cells, or PBMCs.

Profiled with immunoSEQ multiplex PCR; TCRdb holds only in-frame clones, not every one. Of fewer than 250,000 clones listed, about 86% are singletons. The V and J ends lost 1 base and 5 bases respectively, with 14 bases between them. The CDR3 has 15 amino acids. Germline CDR1 is MGHRA and CDR2 is YSYEKL. The sequence was collected from a woman in her forties with acute COVID-19. The V and J genes are TRBV4-1 and TRBJ1-2; D is ambiguous. The sample was PBMCs or T cells enriched from blood (not recorded which). The CDR3 protein is CASSQGPTRGYGYTF. The CDR3 DNA reads as TGCGCCAGCAGCCAAGGGCCGACGCGGGGTTATGGCTACACCTTC.